Listed below are T cell receptor beta chains from one sample, sequenced in a study of shared clonotypes between healthy human individuals. Method: immunoSEQ multiplex PCR; TCRdb's copy keeps in-frame clones and lacks some. This sample yields about 2.1 million clones, of which 90% to 95% are seen a single time; more than 1.5% belongs to the top ten. The sequenced sample was naive CD8+ T cells from PBMCs. The receptors shown here come from a man between 18 and 29 years old in good health. Some clones in this sample may be carry-over from other donors' samples. Both conserved end residues are part of each CDR3. Fields, in order: CDR3 protein, CDR3 DNA, D gene, J gene, V gene, clone size. The D gene is left open where the match is weak. Clone size, where shown, is once, few, many, or a class for clones that have expanded.

cdr3_aa: CATSITTNEKLFF; cdr3_nt: TGTGCCACCTCAATAACGACTAATGAAAAACTGTTTTTT; d_call: NA; j_call: TRBJ1-4; v_call: TRBV6-5; clone_size: few
cdr3_aa: CASSIGVAYNEQFF; cdr3_nt: TGTGCCAGTAGTATCGGGGTGGCCTACAATGAGCAGTTCTTC; d_call: NA; j_call: TRBJ2-1; v_call: TRBV19; clone_size: NA
cdr3_aa: CASSVAGKGTDTQYF; cdr3_nt: TGTGCCAGCAGCGTAGCAGGAAAGGGCACAGATACGCAGTATTTT; d_call: NA; j_call: TRBJ2-3; v_call: TRBV9; clone_size: NA
cdr3_aa: CASSLFQQSNQETQYF; cdr3_nt: TGTGCCAGCAGCTTGTTTCAACAAAGTAACCAAGAGACCCAGTACTTC; d_call: NA; j_call: TRBJ2-5; v_call: TRBV5-6; clone_size: NA
cdr3_aa: CAISTQGPEGSGANVLTF; cdr3_nt: TGTGCCATCAGTACACAGGGGCCGGAGGGCTCTGGGGCCAACGTCCTGACTTTC; d_call: NA; j_call: TRBJ2-6; v_call: TRBV10-3; clone_size: NA
cdr3_aa: CASSLSRTGNTEAFF; cdr3_nt: TGTGCCAGCAGTCTTTCGAGGACGGGAAACACTGAAGCTTTCTTT; d_call: NA; j_call: TRBJ1-1; v_call: TRBV28; clone_size: NA
cdr3_aa: CASSPDWGSYGYTF; cdr3_nt: TGTGCCAGCAGCCCAGATTGGGGTAGCTATGGCTACACCTTC; d_call: NA; j_call: TRBJ1-2; v_call: TRBV27; clone_size: NA
cdr3_aa: CASSAIRDYTDTQYF; cdr3_nt: TGTGCCAGCAGCGCAATCCGGGATTACACAGATACGCAGTATTTT; d_call: NA; j_call: TRBJ2-3; v_call: TRBV9; clone_size: NA
cdr3_aa: CASSYPGGTYEQYF; cdr3_nt: TGTGCCAGCAGTTACCCAGGGGGGACCTACGAGCAGTACTTC; d_call: NA; j_call: TRBJ2-7; v_call: TRBV6-6; clone_size: NA
cdr3_aa: CASSQEPGTASYEQYF; cdr3_nt: TGCGCCAGCAGCCAAGAGCCCGGGACAGCTTCCTACGAGCAGTACTTC; d_call: TRBD1; j_call: TRBJ2-7; v_call: TRBV4-3; clone_size: NA
cdr3_aa: CASSIQGTYNEQFF; cdr3_nt: TGTGCCAGTAGTATACAGGGGACCTACAATGAGCAGTTCTTC; d_call: NA; j_call: TRBJ2-1; v_call: TRBV19; clone_size: NA
cdr3_aa: CASSNDGDSNQPQHF; cdr3_nt: TGTGCCAGTAGTAATGACGGAGATAGCAATCAGCCCCAGCATTTT; d_call: NA; j_call: TRBJ1-5; v_call: TRBV19; clone_size: NA
cdr3_aa: CATSNGGHQPQHF; cdr3_nt: TGTGCCACCAGCAACGGGGGTCATCAGCCCCAGCATTTT; d_call: NA; j_call: TRBJ1-5; v_call: TRBV15; clone_size: NA
cdr3_aa: CASSFPSGGLQETQYF; cdr3_nt: TGTGCCAGCAGCTTTCCTAGCGGGGGACTCCAAGAGACCCAGTACTTC; d_call: TRBD2; j_call: TRBJ2-5; v_call: TRBV7-9; clone_size: NA
cdr3_aa: CASSIDLIGDYTEAFF; cdr3_nt: TGTGCCAGTAGTATAGATCTCATAGGGGACTACACTGAAGCTTTCTTT; d_call: NA; j_call: TRBJ1-1; v_call: TRBV19; clone_size: NA
cdr3_aa: CASSTGTSHNEQFF; cdr3_nt: TGTGCCAGCAGCACCGGGACATCCCACAATGAGCAGTTCTTC; d_call: NA; j_call: TRBJ2-1; v_call: TRBV5-6; clone_size: NA
cdr3_aa: CSAGVTGNTEAFF; cdr3_nt: TGCAGCGCAGGAGTGACGGGGAACACTGAAGCTTTCTTT; d_call: NA; j_call: TRBJ1-1; v_call: TRBV29-1; clone_size: few
cdr3_aa: CASSLWVGRGSNQPQHF; cdr3_nt: TGTGCCAGCAGTTTATGGGTCGGGAGAGGGAGCAATCAGCCCCAGCATTTT; d_call: NA; j_call: TRBJ1-5; v_call: TRBV28; clone_size: NA
cdr3_aa: CASSPGHGFNNEQFF; cdr3_nt: TGTGCCAGCAGCCCCGGACACGGCTTTAACAATGAGCAGTTCTTC; d_call: NA; j_call: TRBJ2-1; v_call: TRBV9; clone_size: NA
cdr3_aa: CASSFGLAGSAYEQYF; cdr3_nt: TGTGCCAGCAGTTTCGGGCTAGCGGGGTCAGCCTACGAGCAGTACTTC; d_call: TRBD2; j_call: TRBJ2-7; v_call: TRBV28; clone_size: once
cdr3_aa: CASSQEEDLAGEEEQYF; cdr3_nt: TGCGCCAGCAGCCAAGAGGAGGACCTAGCGGGAGAGGAGGAGCAGTACTTC; d_call: TRBD2; j_call: TRBJ2-7; v_call: TRBV4-1; clone_size: NA
cdr3_aa: CASNPWETEAFF; cdr3_nt: TGTGCCAGTAACCCATGGGAGACTGAAGCTTTCTTT; d_call: NA; j_call: TRBJ1-1; v_call: TRBV6-1; clone_size: NA
cdr3_aa: CASSWKTSGRGSDTQYF; cdr3_nt: TGTGCCAGCAGCTGGAAGACTAGCGGGAGAGGATCAGATACGCAGTATTTT; d_call: TRBD2; j_call: TRBJ2-3; v_call: TRBV5-4; clone_size: NA
cdr3_aa: CASSLSQSYEQYF; cdr3_nt: TGTGCCAGCAGTTTAAGCCAATCCTACGAGCAGTACTTC; d_call: NA; j_call: TRBJ2-7; v_call: TRBV27; clone_size: NA
cdr3_aa: CASRPGLAVDEQFF; cdr3_nt: TGTGCCAGCAGGCCGGGACTAGCTGTCGATGAGCAGTTCTTC; d_call: TRBD2; j_call: TRBJ2-1; v_call: TRBV9; clone_size: NA
cdr3_aa: CASSLTWGANQPQHF; cdr3_nt: TGTGCCAGCAGCTTAACTTGGGGGGCGAATCAGCCCCAGCATTTT; d_call: NA; j_call: TRBJ1-5; v_call: TRBV7-3; clone_size: NA
cdr3_aa: CASSHRYLYEQYF; cdr3_nt: TGTGCCAGCAGCCACCGGTACCTATACGAGCAGTACTTC; d_call: NA; j_call: TRBJ2-7; v_call: TRBV6-1; clone_size: NA
cdr3_aa: CASSSGENTGELFF; cdr3_nt: TGTGCCAGCAGCTCCGGGGAGAACACCGGGGAGCTGTTTTTT; d_call: NA; j_call: TRBJ2-2; v_call: TRBV13; clone_size: NA
cdr3_aa: CASSGRTGDTEAFF; cdr3_nt: TGTGCCAGCAGTGGCCGGACAGGGGATACTGAAGCTTTCTTT; d_call: TRBD1; j_call: TRBJ1-1; v_call: TRBV2; clone_size: few
cdr3_aa: CASSYLAGGGEQYF; cdr3_nt: TGTGCCAGCAGCTACCTAGCGGGAGGAGGCGAGCAGTACTTC; d_call: TRBD2; j_call: TRBJ2-7; v_call: TRBV7-9; clone_size: NA
cdr3_aa: CASHPGPGLNEKLFF; cdr3_nt: TGTGCCAGCCACCCCGGTCCGGGACTTAATGAAAAACTGTTTTTT; d_call: NA; j_call: TRBJ1-4; v_call: TRBV5-6; clone_size: NA
cdr3_aa: CASSQDRGTGQDRDTQYF; cdr3_nt: TGCGCCAGCAGCCAAGACCGGGGAACGGGCCAGGACCGGGATACGCAGTATTTT; d_call: NA; j_call: TRBJ2-3; v_call: TRBV4-1; clone_size: NA
cdr3_aa: CAWSPANSNQPQHF; cdr3_nt: TGTGCCTGGAGTCCGGCCAATAGCAATCAGCCCCAGCATTTT; d_call: NA; j_call: TRBJ1-5; v_call: TRBV30; clone_size: few
cdr3_aa: CASSFSTGGRNEQYF; cdr3_nt: TGTGCCAGCAGCTTTAGTACAGGGGGTAGGAACGAGCAGTACTTC; d_call: TRBD1; j_call: TRBJ2-7; v_call: TRBV7-9; clone_size: NA
cdr3_aa: CAWSVLVTDIQYF; cdr3_nt: TGTGCCTGGAGTGTACTAGTAACCGACATTCAGTACTTC; d_call: NA; j_call: TRBJ2-4; v_call: TRBV30; clone_size: NA
cdr3_aa: CASSQGTVGLPYEQYF; cdr3_nt: TGTGCCAGCAGCCAGGGGACAGTGGGCCTCCCTTACGAGCAGTACTTC; d_call: TRBD1; j_call: TRBJ2-7; v_call: TRBV27; clone_size: NA
cdr3_aa: CASMGGSDFGELFF; cdr3_nt: TGTGCCAGCATGGGGGGATCTGATTTCGGGGAGCTGTTTTTT; d_call: NA; j_call: TRBJ2-2; v_call: TRBV28; clone_size: NA
cdr3_aa: CASKGNMNTEAFF; cdr3_nt: TGTGCCAGCAAGGGAAACATGAACACTGAAGCTTTCTTT; d_call: NA; j_call: TRBJ1-1; v_call: TRBV6-5; clone_size: NA
cdr3_aa: CASSQLGGELFF; cdr3_nt: TGCGCCAGCAGCCAACTGGGCGGGGAGCTGTTTTTT; d_call: NA; j_call: TRBJ2-2; v_call: TRBV4-1; clone_size: once
cdr3_aa: CASRDFKDFDGYTF; cdr3_nt: TGTGCCAGTAGGGATTTCAAGGACTTTGATGGCTACACCTTC; d_call: NA; j_call: TRBJ1-2; v_call: TRBV19; clone_size: NA
cdr3_aa: CASSQHPTSGLAVYEQYF; cdr3_nt: TGCGCCAGCAGCCAACATCCGACTTCGGGACTAGCGGTTTACGAGCAGTACTTC; d_call: TRBD2; j_call: TRBJ2-7; v_call: TRBV4-1; clone_size: NA